These 8 T cell receptor beta chains originate from one sample sequenced in a study of human T cells and chemical hapten exposure. The time point is: patch test 1, 2 weeks after DPC sensitization. The treatment is: therapeutic diphenylcyclopropenone sensitization with weekly scalp DPC. Using its own MiXCR run on the RACE reads, TCRdb lists one record per CDR3 protein. This sample has about 340,000 distinct CDR3 sequences, with approximately 6.3% found just once. The sequenced sample was whole blood, obtained in connection with sensitization to the hapten diphenylcyclopropenone (DPC). These receptors originate from a young woman with alopecia areata. Some clones in this sample may be carry-over from other donors' samples.

In its sample, this clonotype was seen many times. The chain couples TRBV2 to TRBJ2-1, with 9 bases fitting TRBD1. Germline CDR1 SNHLY, CDR2 FYNNEI. Trimming cost V 4 bases and J 2 bases; bases outside gene matches: 0. CDR3 length: 14 residues. CDR3 bases: TGTGCCAGCAGTGGACAGGGGGCCTACAATGAGCAGTTCTTC. Its translation: CASSGQGAYNEQFF.

This chain joins TRBV7-2 and TRBJ2-5; 8 bases are shared with TRBD1. The V gene end was trimmed by 1 base and the J gene end by 3 bases; junction bases not matched to a gene: 4. CDR1 and CDR2 from the germline V gene are SGHTA and FQGNSA. The CDR3 is 15 amino acids. CDR3 DNA: TGTGCCAGCAGCTTAGGTCAGGGGGCAGAAGAGACCCAGTACTTC. It yields the protein CASSLGQGAEETQYF. The full variable domain, with the rest looked up from reference TRBV7-2 and TRBJ2-5, is GAGVSQSPSNKVTEKGKDVELRCDPISGHTALYWYRQSLGQGLEFLIYFQGNSAPDKSGLPSDRFSAERTGGSVSTLTIQRTQQEDSAVYLCASSLGQGAEETQYFGPGTRLLVL.

The J gene is TRBJ2-4, the V gene TRBV10-3; a possible D gene is TRBD1 (5 bases). Looked up from germline, CDR1 is ENHRY and CDR2 is SYGVKD. This CDR3 spans 16 amino acids. Trimming took off 3 bases at V and 4 bases at J, with 16 bases between the two ends. The CDR3 sequence is CAISESGANPKNIQYF. The CDR3 DNA sequence: TGTGCCATCAGTGAATCTGGGGCTAACCCTAAAAACATTCAGTACTTC.

This clonotype turned up a few times. The chain has TRBV5-6 and TRBJ1-5; D remains ambiguous. CDR3 length: 14 amino acids. Germline-derived CDR1 and CDR2 are SGHDT and YYEEEE. V lost 1 base and J 2 bases, leaving 7 bases between the germline ends. CDR3 amino acids: CASSLFQGNQPQHF. In DNA, the CDR3 is TGTGCCAGCAGCTTGTTTCAGGGCAATCAGCCCCAGCATTTT.

This CDR3 is CASSEYLGDTEAFF. The DNA of the CDR3 is TGTGCCAGCAGTGAATATCTAGGGGACACTGAAGCTTTCTTT. The J gene is TRBJ1-1, the V gene TRBV6-1, with D possibly matching TRBD1 (5 bases). Trimming pared 2 bases from V and 3 bases from J, leaving 10 bases between. CDR1 and CDR2 from the germline V gene are MNHNS and SASEGT. The CDR3 runs 14 residues.

In its sample, this clonotype was seen a few times. The rearrangement joins TRBV12-3 or TRBV12-4 to TRBJ2-7, with D hard to call. The V and J ends lost 5 bases and 3 bases respectively, with 17 bases between them. CDR3 length equals 15 residues. CDR3 amino acids: CASSPGPDSIYEQYF. The CDR3 nucleotides read TGTGCCAGCAGTCCCGGACCCGATTCCATCTACGAGCAGTACTTC.

This clonotype was observed many times. The V gene is TRBV20-1, the J gene TRBJ1-1; TRBD1 matches 10 bases. The CDR3 runs to 14 residues. Germline values: CDR1 DFQATT, CDR2 SNEGSKA (reference sequence). Trimming removed 2 bases from V and 5 bases from J; junction bases left unmatched: 5. The DNA for the CDR3 is TGCAGTGCTAGATCCGGGACAGGGGATACTGAAGCTTTCTTT. It yields the protein CSARSGTGDTEAFF.

This clonotype has ten or more counts. This rearrangement joins TRBV27 to TRBJ1-1; 7 bases align to TRBD1. Per the germline V gene, CDR1 is MNHEY and CDR2 is SMNVEV (reference sequence). The CDR3 contains 15 residues. V shed 4 bases, J shed 4 bases, and the junction held 9 bases outside the gene matches. In DNA, the CDR3 is TGTGCCAGCAGTTGGCTTAGGGGGCAGGGCACTGAAGCTTTCTTT. Its translation is CASSWLRGQGTEAFF.